This TCR beta chain stems from a study of blood T cells in healthy people across ages. V was pared by 4 bases and J by 0 bases, with 6 bases of the junction left unmatched. Germline V gives CDR1 LGHDT, CDR2 YNNKEL (reference sequence). CDR3 length: 17 amino acids. A second PCR of about 7 to 11 cycles used a sample-barcoded 5' primer and a J-beta primer mix. TCRdb reanalysed the 5' RACE reads using MiXCR and keeps one entry per CDR3 protein. In the table there are just under 750,000 distinct CDR3 sequences, approximately 21% of which are singletons. Sequenced input: blood. This sequence originates from a man in his sixties or seventies in good health. The chain joins TRBV3-1 to TRBJ2-6; 7 bases are a match to TRBD2. As DNA, the CDR3 is TGTGCCAGCAGCCGGAGCGGGGCCCGCTCTGGGGCCAACGTCCTGACTTTC. This encodes CASSRSGARSGANVLTF.